This T cell receptor beta chain was profiled in a study of cytomegalovirus exposure and HLA in healthy donors. CDR1 is MNHEY and CDR2 is SMNVEV in the germline V gene (reference sequence). Trimming pared 2 bases from V and 4 bases from J, leaving 7 bases between. The CDR3 consists of 13 residues. The primer mix had 60 Vbeta and 13 Jbeta primers. The method was immunoSEQ multiplex PCR; TCRdb's version includes in-frame clones alone and lacks a portion of them. The sample totals approximately 120,000 clones; its top ten clones hold 1%. This receptor was identified in a young man in good health and CMV-seronegative. The chain combines TRBV27 with TRBJ2-3; no firm D call. Sequencing used PBMCs. In DNA, the CDR3 is TGTGCCAGCAGTTTACGCCGGGCAGATACGCAGTATTTT. Translated: CASSLRRADTQYF.